This record covers a single T cell receptor (beta chain). This record comes from a study of cytomegalovirus exposure and HLA in healthy donors. Background on the study: Of roughly 400 genotyped donors, about 81% grouped in the Caucasian-associated ancestry cluster.

Trimming took off 0 bases at V and 2 bases at J, with 12 bases between the two ends. Per germline, CDR1 SGDLS and CDR2 YYNGEE. The CDR3 totals 16 residues. PCR amplification relied on 60 Vbeta primers (plus 13 Jbeta primers). The method was immunoSEQ multiplex PCR; TCRdb's version includes in-frame clones alone and lacks a portion of them. The data contain about 61,000 clones, 89% of them singletons. Source material: PBMCs. This receptor was obtained from a man aged 25-40 years in good health and CMV-seropositive. V and J are TRBV9 and TRBJ1-5, with a possible D match to TRBD1 (6 bases). CDR3 residues: CASSVGDNRGNQPQHF. The CDR3 DNA reads TGTGCCAGCAGCGTAGGGGACAACCGGGGCAATCAGCCCCAGCATTTT.